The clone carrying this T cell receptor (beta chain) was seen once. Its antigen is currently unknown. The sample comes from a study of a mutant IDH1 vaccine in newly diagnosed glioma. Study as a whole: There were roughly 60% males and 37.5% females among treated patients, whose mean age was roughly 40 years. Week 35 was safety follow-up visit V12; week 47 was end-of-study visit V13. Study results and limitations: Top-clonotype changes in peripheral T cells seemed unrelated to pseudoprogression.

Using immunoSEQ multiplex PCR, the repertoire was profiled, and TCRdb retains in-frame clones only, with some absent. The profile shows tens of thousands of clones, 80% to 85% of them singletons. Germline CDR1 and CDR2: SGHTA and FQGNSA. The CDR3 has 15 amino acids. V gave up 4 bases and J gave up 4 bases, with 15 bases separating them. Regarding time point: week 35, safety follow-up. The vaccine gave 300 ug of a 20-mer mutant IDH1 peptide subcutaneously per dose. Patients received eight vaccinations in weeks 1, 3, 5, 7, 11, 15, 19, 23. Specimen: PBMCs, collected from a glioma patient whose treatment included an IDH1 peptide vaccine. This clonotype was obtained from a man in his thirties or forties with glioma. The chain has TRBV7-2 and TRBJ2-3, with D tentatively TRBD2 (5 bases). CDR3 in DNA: TGTGCCAGCAGCTCCGGAGGACCATCGGCAGATACGCAGTATTTT. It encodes CASSSGGPSADTQYF.